This TCR beta chain was sequenced in a study of blood T cell repertoires in COVID-19. With 3 bases clipped from V and 7 bases from J, the junction kept 8 bases outside the gene matches. The V gene's germline CDR1 is GTSNPN and CDR2 SVGIG (reference sequence). The CDR3 length is 14 residues. Assay: immunoSEQ multiplex PCR; the TCRdb copy retains only in-frame clones and omits some. The profile shows 95,000 to 150,000 clones, approximately 90% of them singletons. This receptor was identified in a man aged 40-49 years with acute or convalescent COVID-19. The V call is TRBV30, the J call TRBJ2-7; TRBD1 aligns across 11 bases. The sequenced sample consisted of peripheral blood. CDR3 sequence reads: CAWRRDRGMGEQYF. For the CDR3, the DNA is TGTGCCTGGAGGCGGGACAGGGGGATGGGGGAGCAGTACTTC.